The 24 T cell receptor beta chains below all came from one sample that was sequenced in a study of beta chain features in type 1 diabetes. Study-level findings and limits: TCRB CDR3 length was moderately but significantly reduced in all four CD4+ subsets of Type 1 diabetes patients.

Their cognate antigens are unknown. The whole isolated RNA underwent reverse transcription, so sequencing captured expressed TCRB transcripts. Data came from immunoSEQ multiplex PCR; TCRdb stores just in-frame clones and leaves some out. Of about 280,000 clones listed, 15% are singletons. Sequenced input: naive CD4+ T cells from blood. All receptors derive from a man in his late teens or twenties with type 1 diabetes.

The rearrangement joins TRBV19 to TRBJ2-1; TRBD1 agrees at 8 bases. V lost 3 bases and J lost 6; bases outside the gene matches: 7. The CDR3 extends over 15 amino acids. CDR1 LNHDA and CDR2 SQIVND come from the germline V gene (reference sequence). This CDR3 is CASSIDRGIGNEQFF. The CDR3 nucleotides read TGTGCCAGTAGTATCGACAGGGGAATAGGCAATGAGCAGTTCTTC.

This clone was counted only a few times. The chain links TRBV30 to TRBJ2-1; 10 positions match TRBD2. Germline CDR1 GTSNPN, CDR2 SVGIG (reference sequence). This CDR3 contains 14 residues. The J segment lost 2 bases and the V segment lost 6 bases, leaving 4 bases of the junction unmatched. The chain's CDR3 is CACLTSGAYNEQFF. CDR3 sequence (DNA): TGTGCCTGTTTAACTAGCGGGGCCTACAATGAGCAGTTCTTC.

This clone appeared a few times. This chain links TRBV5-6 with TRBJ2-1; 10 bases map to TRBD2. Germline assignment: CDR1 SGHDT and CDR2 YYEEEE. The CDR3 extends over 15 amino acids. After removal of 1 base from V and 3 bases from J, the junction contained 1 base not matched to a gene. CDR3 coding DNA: TGTGCCAGCAGCTTGCGACTAGCGGGCTACAATGAGCAGTTCTTC. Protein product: CASSLRLAGYNEQFF.

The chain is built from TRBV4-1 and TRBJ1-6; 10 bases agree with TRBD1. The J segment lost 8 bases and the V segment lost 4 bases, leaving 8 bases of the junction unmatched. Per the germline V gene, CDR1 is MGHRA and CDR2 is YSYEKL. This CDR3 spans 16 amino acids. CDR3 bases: TGCGCCAGCAGCCTATCACCGGGACAGGGGCATTCACCCCTCCACTTT. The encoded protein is CASSLSPGQGHSPLHF.

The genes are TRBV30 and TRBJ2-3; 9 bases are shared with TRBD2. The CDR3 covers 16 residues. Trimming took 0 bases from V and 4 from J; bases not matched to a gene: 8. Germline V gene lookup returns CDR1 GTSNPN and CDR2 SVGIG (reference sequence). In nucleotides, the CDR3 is TGTGCCTGGAGTGTAGGGGTAGCGGGAGAGGCAGATACGCAGTATTTT. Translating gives CAWSVGVAGEADTQYF. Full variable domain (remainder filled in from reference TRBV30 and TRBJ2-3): SQTIHQWPATLVQPVGSPLSLECTVEGTSNPNLYWYRQAAGRGLQLLFYSVGIGQISSEVPQNLSASRPQDRQFILSSKKLLLSDSGFYLCAWSVGVAGEADTQYFGPGTRLTVL.

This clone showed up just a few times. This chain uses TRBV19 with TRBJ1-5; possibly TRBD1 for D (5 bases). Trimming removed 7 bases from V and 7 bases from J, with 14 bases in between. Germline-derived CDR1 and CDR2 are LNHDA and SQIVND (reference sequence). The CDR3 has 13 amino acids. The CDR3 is CASTDSEYQPQHF. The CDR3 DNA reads TGTGCCAGTACTGACAGCGAATACCAGCCCCAGCATTTT.

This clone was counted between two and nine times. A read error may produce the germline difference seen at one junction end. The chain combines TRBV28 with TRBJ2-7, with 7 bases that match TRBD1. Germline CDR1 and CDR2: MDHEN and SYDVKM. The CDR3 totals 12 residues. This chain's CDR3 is CASSLPDGTEFF. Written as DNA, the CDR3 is TGTGCCAGCAGTTTGCCCGACGGGACAGAGTTCTTC.

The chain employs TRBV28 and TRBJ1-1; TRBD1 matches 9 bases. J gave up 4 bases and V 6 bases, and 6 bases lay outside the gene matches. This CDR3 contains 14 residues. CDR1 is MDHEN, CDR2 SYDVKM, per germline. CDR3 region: CASRGTGMGTEAFF. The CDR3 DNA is TGTGCCAGCAGGGGGACAGGGATGGGCACTGAAGCTTTCTTT.

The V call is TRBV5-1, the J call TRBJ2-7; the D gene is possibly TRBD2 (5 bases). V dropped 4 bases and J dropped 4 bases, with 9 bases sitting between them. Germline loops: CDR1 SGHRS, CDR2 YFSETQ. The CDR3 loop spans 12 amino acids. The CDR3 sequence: CASSMGGYEQYF. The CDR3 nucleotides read TGCGCCAGCAGCATGGGCGGGTACGAGCAGTACTTC.

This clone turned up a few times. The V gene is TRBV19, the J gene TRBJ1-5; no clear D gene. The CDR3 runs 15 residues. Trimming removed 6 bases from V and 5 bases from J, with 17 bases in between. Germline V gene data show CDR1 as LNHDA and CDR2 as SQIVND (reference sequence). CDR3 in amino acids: CASSSIERLHQPQHF. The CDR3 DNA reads TGTGCCAGTAGCTCGATAGAGCGCCTCCATCAGCCCCAGCATTTT.

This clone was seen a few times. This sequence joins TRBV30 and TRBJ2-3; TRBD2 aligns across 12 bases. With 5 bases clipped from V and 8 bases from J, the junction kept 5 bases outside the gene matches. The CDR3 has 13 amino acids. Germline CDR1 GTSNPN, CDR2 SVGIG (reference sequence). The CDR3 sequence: CAWRLAGAGTQYF. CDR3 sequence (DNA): TGTGCCTGGCGACTAGCGGGAGCCGGTACGCAGTATTTT.

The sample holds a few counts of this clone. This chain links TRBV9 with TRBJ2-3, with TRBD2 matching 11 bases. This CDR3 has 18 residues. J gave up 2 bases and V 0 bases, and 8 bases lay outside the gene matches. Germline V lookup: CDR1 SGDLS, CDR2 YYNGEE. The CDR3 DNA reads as TGTGCCAGCAGCGTAGCCCCGACTAGCGGGGAAAACACAGATACGCAGTATTTT. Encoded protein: CASSVAPTSGENTDTQYF.

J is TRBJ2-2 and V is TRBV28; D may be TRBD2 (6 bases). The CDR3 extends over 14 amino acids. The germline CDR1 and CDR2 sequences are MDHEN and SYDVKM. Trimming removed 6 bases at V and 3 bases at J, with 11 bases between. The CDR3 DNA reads TGTGCCAGCAGACGCGGGGCGGACACCGGGGAGCTGTTTTTT. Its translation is CASRRGADTGELFF.

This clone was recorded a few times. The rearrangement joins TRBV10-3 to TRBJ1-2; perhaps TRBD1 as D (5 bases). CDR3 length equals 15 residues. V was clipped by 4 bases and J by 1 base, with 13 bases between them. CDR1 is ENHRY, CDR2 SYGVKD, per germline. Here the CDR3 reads CAISVRQPNNYGYTF. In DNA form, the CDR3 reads TGTGCCATCAGTGTTAGACAGCCAAATAACTATGGCTACACCTTC.

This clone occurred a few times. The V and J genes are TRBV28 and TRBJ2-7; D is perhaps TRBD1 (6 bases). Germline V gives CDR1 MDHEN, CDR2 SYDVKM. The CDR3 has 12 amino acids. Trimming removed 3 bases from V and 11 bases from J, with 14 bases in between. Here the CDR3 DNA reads TGTGCCAGCAGTTTGCCGACAGGTTCGGAGTACTTC. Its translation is CASSLPTGSEYF.

This CDR3 is CASRDWRGGTGELFF. Written as DNA, the CDR3 is TGTGCCAGCAGGGATTGGCGGGGGGGCACCGGGGAGCTGTTTTTT. This chain links TRBV5-4 with TRBJ2-2, with TRBD2 identical over 9 bases. J was trimmed by 4 bases and V by 5 bases; bases with no gene match: 6. CDR3 size: 15 residues. Germline CDR1 and CDR2: SGHNT and YYREEE (reference sequence).

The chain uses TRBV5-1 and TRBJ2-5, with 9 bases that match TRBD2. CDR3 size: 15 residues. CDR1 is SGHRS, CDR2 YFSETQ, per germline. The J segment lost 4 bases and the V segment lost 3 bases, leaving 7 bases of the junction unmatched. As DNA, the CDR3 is TGCGCCAGCAGCTGGGGTGCGACTAGCGGAGAGACCCAGTACTTC. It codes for CASSWGATSGETQYF.

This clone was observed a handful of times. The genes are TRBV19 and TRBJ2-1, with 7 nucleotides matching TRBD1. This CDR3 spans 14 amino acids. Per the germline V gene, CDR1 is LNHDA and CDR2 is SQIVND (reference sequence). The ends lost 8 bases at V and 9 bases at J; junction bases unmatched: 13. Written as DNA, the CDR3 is TGTGCCAGTTCCCCGACAGGGCCCCGGGGTGAGCAGTTCTTC. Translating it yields CASSPTGPRGEQFF.

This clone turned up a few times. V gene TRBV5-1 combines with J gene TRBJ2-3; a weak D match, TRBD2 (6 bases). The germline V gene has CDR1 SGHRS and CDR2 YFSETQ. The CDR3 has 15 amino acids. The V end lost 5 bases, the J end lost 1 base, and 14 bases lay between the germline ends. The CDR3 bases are TGCGCCAGCAGGTTCGGGGCTAGCGGCACAGATACGCAGTATTTT. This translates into CASRFGASGTDTQYF. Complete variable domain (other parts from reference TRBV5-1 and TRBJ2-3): KAGVTQTPRYLIKTRGQQVTLSCSPISGHRSVSWYQQTPGQGLQFLFEYFSETQRNKGNFPGRFSGRQFSNSRSEMNVSTLELGDSALYLCASRFGASGTDTQYFGPGTRLTVL.

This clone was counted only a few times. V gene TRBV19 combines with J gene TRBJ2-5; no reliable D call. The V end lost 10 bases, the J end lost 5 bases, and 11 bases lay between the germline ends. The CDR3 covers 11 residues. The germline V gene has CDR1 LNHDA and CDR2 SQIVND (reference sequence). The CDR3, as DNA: TGTGCCACCGGAGTCGTCGAGACCCAGTACTTC. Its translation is CATGVVETQYF.

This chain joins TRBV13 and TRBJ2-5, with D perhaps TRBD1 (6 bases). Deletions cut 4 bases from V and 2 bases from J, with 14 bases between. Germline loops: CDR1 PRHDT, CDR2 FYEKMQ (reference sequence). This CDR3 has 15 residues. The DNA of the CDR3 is TGTGCCAGCAGCTCCGGAGGTGACAGGCAAGAGACCCAGTACTTC. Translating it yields CASSSGGDRQETQYF. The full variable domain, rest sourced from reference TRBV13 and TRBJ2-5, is AAGVIQSPRHLIKEKRETATLKCYPIPRHDTVYWYQQGPGQDPQFLISFYEKMQSDKGSIPDRFSAQQFSDYHSELNMSSLELGDSALYFCASSSGGDRQETQYFGPGTRLLVL.

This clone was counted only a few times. The CDR3 region is CSVEEVRESGYTF. CDR3 in DNA: TGCAGCGTTGAAGAAGTACGGGAGAGTGGCTACACCTTC. The chain recombines TRBV29-1 with TRBJ1-2, with D uncertain. Between the trimmed V and J ends, which lost 0 bases and 7 bases, there was a span of 12 bases. This CDR3 is built from 13 residues. CDR1 and CDR2 (germline): SQVTM, ANQGSEA.

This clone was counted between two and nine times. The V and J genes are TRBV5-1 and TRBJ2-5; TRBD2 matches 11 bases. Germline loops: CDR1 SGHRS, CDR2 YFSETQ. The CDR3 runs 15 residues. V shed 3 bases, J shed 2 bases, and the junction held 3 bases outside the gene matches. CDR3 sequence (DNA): TGCGCCAGCAGCTCTCCTAGCGGGAGGCAAGAGACCCAGTACTTC. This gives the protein CASSSPSGRQETQYF.

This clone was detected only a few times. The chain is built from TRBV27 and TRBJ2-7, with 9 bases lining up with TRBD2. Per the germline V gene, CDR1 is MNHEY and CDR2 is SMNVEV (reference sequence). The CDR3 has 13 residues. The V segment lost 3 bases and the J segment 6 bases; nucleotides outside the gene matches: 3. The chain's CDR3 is CASSLTSGGEQYF. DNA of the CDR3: TGTGCCAGCAGTTTGACTAGCGGAGGCGAGCAGTACTTC.